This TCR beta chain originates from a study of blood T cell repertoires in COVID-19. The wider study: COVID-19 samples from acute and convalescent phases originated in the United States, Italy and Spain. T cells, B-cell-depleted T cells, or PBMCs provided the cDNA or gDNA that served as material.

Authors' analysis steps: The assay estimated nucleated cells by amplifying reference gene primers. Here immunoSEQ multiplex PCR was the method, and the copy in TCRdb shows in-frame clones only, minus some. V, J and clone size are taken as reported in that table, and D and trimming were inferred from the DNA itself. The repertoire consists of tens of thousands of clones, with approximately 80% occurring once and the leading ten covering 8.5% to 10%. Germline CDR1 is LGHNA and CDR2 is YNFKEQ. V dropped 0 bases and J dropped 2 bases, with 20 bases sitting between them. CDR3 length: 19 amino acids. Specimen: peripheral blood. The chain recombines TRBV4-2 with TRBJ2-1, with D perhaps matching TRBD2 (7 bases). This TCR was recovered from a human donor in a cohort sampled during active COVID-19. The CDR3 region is CASSQDRGRASGPYNEQFF. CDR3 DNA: TGTGCCAGCAGCCAAGATAGGGGGAGGGCTAGCGGCCCCTACAATGAGCAGTTCTTC.